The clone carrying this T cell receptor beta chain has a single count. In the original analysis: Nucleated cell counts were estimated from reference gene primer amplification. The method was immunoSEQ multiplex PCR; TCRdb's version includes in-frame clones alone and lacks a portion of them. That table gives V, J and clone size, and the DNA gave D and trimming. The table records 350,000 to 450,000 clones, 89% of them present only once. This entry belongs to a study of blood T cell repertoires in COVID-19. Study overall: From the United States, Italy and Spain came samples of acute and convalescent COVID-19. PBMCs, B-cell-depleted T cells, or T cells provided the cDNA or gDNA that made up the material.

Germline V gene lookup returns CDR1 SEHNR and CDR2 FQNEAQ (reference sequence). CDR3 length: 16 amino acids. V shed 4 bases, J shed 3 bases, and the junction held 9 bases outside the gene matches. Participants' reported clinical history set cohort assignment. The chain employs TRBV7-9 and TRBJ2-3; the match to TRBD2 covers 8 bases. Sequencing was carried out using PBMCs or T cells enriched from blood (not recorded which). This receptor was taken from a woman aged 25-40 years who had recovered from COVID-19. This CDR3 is CASSSSGGPFTDTQYF. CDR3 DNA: TGTGCCAGCAGCTCCTCGGGGGGGCCTTTTACAGATACGCAGTATTTT. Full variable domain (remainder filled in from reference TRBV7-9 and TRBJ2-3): DTGVSQNPRHKITKRGQNVTFRCDPISEHNRLYWYRQTLGQGPEFLTYFQNEAQLEKSRLLSDRFSAERPKGSFSTLEIQRTEQGDSAMYLCASSSSGGPFTDTQYFGPGTRLTVL.